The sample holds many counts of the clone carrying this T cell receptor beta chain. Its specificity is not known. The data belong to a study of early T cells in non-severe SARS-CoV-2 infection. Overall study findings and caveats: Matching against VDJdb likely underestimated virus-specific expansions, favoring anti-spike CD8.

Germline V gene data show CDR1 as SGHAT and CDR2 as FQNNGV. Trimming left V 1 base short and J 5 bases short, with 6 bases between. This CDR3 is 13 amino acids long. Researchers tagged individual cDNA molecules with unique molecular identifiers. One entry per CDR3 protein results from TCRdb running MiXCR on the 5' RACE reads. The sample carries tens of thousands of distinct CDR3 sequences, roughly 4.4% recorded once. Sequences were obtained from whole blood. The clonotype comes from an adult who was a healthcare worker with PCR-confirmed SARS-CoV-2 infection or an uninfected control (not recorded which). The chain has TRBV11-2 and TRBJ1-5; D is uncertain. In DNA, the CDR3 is TGTGCCAGCAGCTTAGGCCCGCATCAGCCCCAGCATTTT. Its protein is CASSLGPHQPQHF.